This TCR beta chain stems from a study of shared clonotypes between healthy human individuals. Study findings and constraints: A small donor pool kept down the genetic and exposure-history diversity that was represented. When naive CD4 clonotypes were compared across a few donors, approximately 5% were shared.

Germline CDR1 reads ENHRY; CDR2 reads SYGVKD. CDR3 length equals 14 residues. V was clipped by 7 bases and J by 7 bases; unmatched bases: 12. Regarding this clone: Its specificity is not known.

Produced via immunoSEQ multiplex PCR; TCRdb's table is partial and in-frame only. The table includes over a million clones, about four fifths detected once. This TCR came from a man between 18 and 35 years old in good health. Some clones in this sample may be carry-over from other donors' samples. The chain uses TRBV10-3 and TRBJ2-7; 8 nucleotides line up with TRBD2. The sequencing input was memory CD4+ T cells from PBMCs. Subset defined: CD45RA-negative fraction. The CDR3 reads CAINPTAGVGEQYF. The CDR3 DNA reads as TGTGCCATCAATCCGACAGCGGGGGTAGGGGAGCAGTACTTC.